These T cell receptor beta chains were read from a single sample in a study of shared clonotypes between healthy human individuals. TCRdb's table, derived via immunoSEQ multiplex PCR, lists solely in-frame clones and lacks some. This sample carries under 1,100,000 clones, 65% to 80% of them seen once, and the ten largest clones take 1.4%. The sample was memory CD4+ T cells sorted from blood. These TCRs come from a man aged 18 to 35 in good health. CDR3s include the opening cysteine and the closing phenylalanine or tryptophan. A D gene is named only where the DNA matches it firmly. Not every row has a clone size; where given, it reads once, few, many or a size class.

abundance: .; j_gene: TRBJ1-1; d_gene: TRBD1; v_gene: TRBV7-9; CDR3aa: CASSRGQGALAFF; CDR3nt: TGTGCCAGCAGCCGGGGACAGGGGGCGCTGGCTTTCTTT
abundance: .; j_gene: TRBJ2-7; d_gene: .; v_gene: TRBV7-8; CDR3aa: CASGASYEQYF; CDR3nt: TGTGCCAGCGGGGCCTCCTACGAGCAGTACTTC
abundance: .; j_gene: TRBJ1-1; d_gene: .; v_gene: TRBV4-1; CDR3aa: CASSGTDSNTEAFF; CDR3nt: TGCGCCAGCAGCGGAACGGACAGTAACACTGAAGCTTTCTTT
abundance: once; j_gene: TRBJ1-5; d_gene: .; v_gene: TRBV30; CDR3aa: CAWSVLGGGQPQHF; CDR3nt: TGTGCCTGGAGTGTACTTGGGGGGGGTCAGCCCCAGCATTTT
abundance: few; j_gene: TRBJ1-1; d_gene: .; v_gene: TRBV19; CDR3aa: CASHPRRQGNTEAFF; CDR3nt: TGTGCCAGCCATCCCAGGAGGCAAGGCAACACTGAAGCTTTCTTT
abundance: .; j_gene: TRBJ1-2; d_gene: .; v_gene: TRBV11-2; CDR3aa: CASSPHTLGYTF; CDR3nt: TGTGCCAGCAGCCCCCATACTCTCGGCTACACCTTC
abundance: .; j_gene: TRBJ2-7; d_gene: TRBD1; v_gene: TRBV2; CDR3aa: CASSGSGGNEQYF; CDR3nt: TGTGCCAGCAGCGGGTCAGGGGGCAACGAGCAGTACTTC
abundance: many; j_gene: TRBJ1-1; d_gene: TRBD1; v_gene: TRBV10-3; CDR3aa: CAISEIAGGRTEAFF; CDR3nt: TGTGCCATCAGTGAGATTGCAGGGGGTAGGACTGAAGCTTTCTTT
abundance: .; j_gene: TRBJ2-3; d_gene: .; v_gene: TRBV6-6; CDR3aa: CASKGGGHGDTQYF; CDR3nt: TGTGCCAGCAAGGGGGGGGGCCATGGAGATACGCAGTATTTT
abundance: .; j_gene: TRBJ1-1; d_gene: .; v_gene: TRBV5-4; CDR3aa: CASSPAGRDTEAFF; CDR3nt: TGTGCCAGCAGCCCCGCGGGGCGTGACACTGAAGCTTTCTTT
abundance: .; j_gene: TRBJ2-1; d_gene: TRBD2; v_gene: TRBV9; CDR3aa: CASSASSGGPYNEQFF; CDR3nt: TGTGCCAGCAGCGCGTCTAGCGGGGGCCCGTACAATGAGCAGTTCTTC
abundance: .; j_gene: TRBJ1-2; d_gene: .; v_gene: TRBV6-5; CDR3aa: CASTRGIQNYGYTF; CDR3nt: TGTGCCAGCACCCGAGGAATTCAAAACTATGGCTACACCTTC
abundance: .; j_gene: TRBJ1-4; d_gene: .; v_gene: TRBV7-2; CDR3aa: CASSLEIASATNEKLFF; CDR3nt: TGTGCCAGCAGCTTAGAAATAGCGTCAGCAACTAATGAAAAACTGTTTTTT
abundance: once; j_gene: TRBJ2-2; d_gene: .; v_gene: TRBV5-6; CDR3aa: CASSPGLYYTGELFF; CDR3nt: TGTGCCAGCAGCCCTGGACTATACTACACCGGGGAGCTGTTTTTT
abundance: few; j_gene: TRBJ1-3; d_gene: .; v_gene: TRBV5-4; CDR3aa: CASSRGGLGNTIYF; CDR3nt: TGTGCCAGCAGCCGAGGAGGGCTTGGAAACACCATATATTTT
abundance: .; j_gene: TRBJ1-6; d_gene: .; v_gene: TRBV28; CDR3aa: CASSLLQSSSYNSPLHF; CDR3nt: TGTGCCAGCAGTTTATTACAGTCGAGCTCCTATAATTCACCCCTCCACTTT
abundance: .; j_gene: TRBJ1-1; d_gene: .; v_gene: TRBV21-1; CDR3aa: CASSGRRQGSLNTEAFF; CDR3nt: TGTGCCAGCAGCGGCCGGAGACAGGGGTCCCTGAACACTGAAGCTTTCTTT
abundance: .; j_gene: TRBJ2-1; d_gene: TRBD2; v_gene: TRBV7-8; CDR3aa: CASSLLGGRALREQFF; CDR3nt: TGTGCCAGCAGCTTACTCGGCGGGAGGGCCTTAAGGGAGCAGTTCTTC
abundance: .; j_gene: TRBJ1-2; d_gene: TRBD1; v_gene: TRBV5-1; CDR3aa: CASSLGGTANYGYTF; CDR3nt: TGCGCCAGCAGTTTAGGTGGGACAGCTAACTATGGCTACACCTTC
abundance: .; j_gene: TRBJ1-6; d_gene: .; v_gene: TRBV18; CDR3aa: CASSPQRTKGYSPLHF; CDR3nt: TGTGCCAGCTCACCTCAAAGGACAAAGGGATATTCACCCCTCCACTTT
abundance: .; j_gene: TRBJ1-5; d_gene: .; v_gene: TRBV30; CDR3aa: CAWSKWVPGRDHGRNQPQHF; CDR3nt: TGTGCCTGGAGCAAGTGGGTGCCGGGAAGGGATCACGGCCGCAATCAGCCCCAGCATTTT
abundance: few; j_gene: TRBJ2-5; d_gene: .; v_gene: TRBV11-3; CDR3aa: CASSPGQQETQYF; CDR3nt: TGTGCCAGCAGCCCGGGACAACAAGAGACCCAGTACTTC
abundance: .; j_gene: TRBJ2-1; d_gene: .; v_gene: TRBV7-3; CDR3aa: CASSEQGFEQFF; CDR3nt: TGTGCCAGCAGCGAGCAGGGGTTTGAGCAGTTCTTC
abundance: .; j_gene: TRBJ2-3; d_gene: .; v_gene: TRBV2; CDR3aa: CASSEGLGQDTQYF; CDR3nt: TGTGCCAGCAGTGAAGGACTAGGCCAAGATACGCAGTATTTT
abundance: .; j_gene: TRBJ2-4; d_gene: TRBD1; v_gene: TRBV28; CDR3aa: CASKAGGALVAKNIQYF; CDR3nt: TGTGCCAGCAAGGCAGGGGGAGCCCTTGTAGCCAAAAACATTCAGTACTTC
abundance: .; j_gene: TRBJ2-3; d_gene: .; v_gene: TRBV7-9; CDR3aa: CASSATVSDTQYF; CDR3nt: TGTGCCAGCAGCGCAACTGTTTCAGATACGCAGTATTTT
abundance: .; j_gene: TRBJ2-7; d_gene: .; v_gene: TRBV5-1; CDR3aa: CASSSLGQIYEQYF; CDR3nt: TGCGCCAGCAGCTCTTTGGGGCAGATCTACGAGCAGTACTTC
abundance: many; j_gene: TRBJ2-3; d_gene: .; v_gene: TRBV7-7; CDR3aa: CASSRTHTDTQYF; CDR3nt: TGTGCTAGCAGCCGAACCCATACAGATACGCAGTATTTT
abundance: .; j_gene: TRBJ2-2; d_gene: TRBD1; v_gene: TRBV14; CDR3aa: CASSQNQGANGELFF; CDR3nt: TGTGCCAGCAGCCAAAACCAGGGGGCGAACGGGGAGCTGTTTTTT
abundance: .; j_gene: TRBJ1-6; d_gene: .; v_gene: TRBV15; CDR3aa: CATSRDNSPLHF; CDR3nt: TGTGCCACCAGCAGGGACAATTCACCCCTCCACTTT
abundance: .; j_gene: TRBJ1-6; d_gene: .; v_gene: TRBV7-2; CDR3aa: CASSFTSAGSYNSPLHF; CDR3nt: TGTGCCAGCAGCTTTACGTCGGCGGGCTCCTATAATTCACCCCTCCACTTT
abundance: .; j_gene: TRBJ2-2; d_gene: .; v_gene: TRBV9; CDR3aa: CASSVGRANTGELFF; CDR3nt: TGTGCCAGCAGCGTGGGGAGAGCGAACACCGGGGAGCTGTTTTTT
abundance: .; j_gene: TRBJ1-1; d_gene: .; v_gene: TRBV5-1; CDR3aa: CASSGGLTSTEAFF; CDR3nt: TGCGCCAGCAGCGGGGGACTAACGAGTACTGAAGCTTTCTTT
abundance: .; j_gene: TRBJ2-5; d_gene: .; v_gene: TRBV18; CDR3aa: CASSPAGQETQYF; CDR3nt: TGTGCCAGCTCACCCGCGGGGCAAGAGACCCAGTACTTC
abundance: once; j_gene: TRBJ1-1; d_gene: .; v_gene: TRBV6-6; CDR3aa: CASSYSAENTEAFF; CDR3nt: TGTGCCAGCAGTTACTCAGCAGAGAACACTGAAGCTTTCTTT
abundance: few; j_gene: TRBJ2-7; d_gene: TRBD1; v_gene: TRBV5-1; CDR3aa: CASSPGTGGSYEQYF; CDR3nt: TGCGCCAGCAGCCCCGGGACAGGGGGCTCCTACGAGCAGTACTTC
abundance: .; j_gene: TRBJ1-2; d_gene: TRBD1; v_gene: TRBV29-1; CDR3aa: CSVWTGSGYTF; CDR3nt: TGCAGCGTTTGGACAGGGAGTGGCTACACCTTC
abundance: .; j_gene: TRBJ2-5; d_gene: .; v_gene: TRBV18; CDR3aa: CASSPLQGGETQYF; CDR3nt: TGTGCCAGCTCACCACTTCAGGGTGGGGAGACCCAGTACTTC
abundance: .; j_gene: TRBJ2-7; d_gene: TRBD1; v_gene: TRBV5-4; CDR3aa: CASSFKGANEQYF; CDR3nt: TGTGCCAGCAGCTTTAAGGGGGCGAATGAGCAGTACTTC
abundance: .; j_gene: TRBJ1-1; d_gene: .; v_gene: TRBV18; CDR3aa: CASSRPPGYTEAFF; CDR3nt: TGTGCCAGCTCGCGTCCGCCAGGATACACTGAAGCTTTCTTT
abundance: .; j_gene: TRBJ2-3; d_gene: TRBD2; v_gene: TRBV7-2; CDR3aa: CASSLGAGVIDTQYF; CDR3nt: TGTGCCAGCAGCTTAGGAGCGGGAGTTATAGATACGCAGTATTTT